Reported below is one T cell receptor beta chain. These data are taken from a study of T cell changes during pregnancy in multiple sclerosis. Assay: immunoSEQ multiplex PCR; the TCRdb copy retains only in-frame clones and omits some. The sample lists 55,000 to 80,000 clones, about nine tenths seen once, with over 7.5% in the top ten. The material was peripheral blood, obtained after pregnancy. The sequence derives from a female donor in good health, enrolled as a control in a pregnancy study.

The CDR3 DNA sequence: TGCGCCAGCAGCTTGGTCCTAGCGGGTTCCGAGCAGTACTTC. This codes for CASSLVLAGSEQYF. The rearrangement links TRBV5-1 to TRBJ2-7, with 8 bases that match TRBD2. CDR3 size: 14 residues. The junction had 5 bases not matched to a gene; V was cut back by 0 bases and J by 6 bases. Germline lookup yields CDR1 SGHRS and CDR2 YFSETQ.